This TCR beta chain was identified during a study of radiation and T cells in renal cell carcinoma (TCRdb year 2020). Notes on the research overall: TCR beta sequencing covered 50 to 55 samples in total, comprising around 25 tumors and about 27 peripheral blood samples. In the approximately 58 samples combined, 4,016,671 unique CDR3 nucleotide sequences were found, encoding about 2,700,000 unique CDR3 amino acid sequences. What the study reported, not specific to this receptor: Top tumor clonotypes rose in blood from baseline to 2 weeks post-radiation, then contracted by 4 weeks, suggesting transient expansion of tumor-resident clones. Because only small tumor regions of 0.8 to 1 g were available, the study did not capture intratumoral heterogeneity. Irradiated tumors showed higher TCR clonality than controls, with the top 100 clonotypes averaging approximately 54% of the repertoire versus about 45% in nephrectomy-only tumors. Compared with control tumors, irradiated tumors had a greater number of dominant CDR3 motifs, and those motifs took up a bigger portion of the repertoire. With a single-armed trial design, the study had no way to address how radiation dose or scheduling affects the TCR repertoire. Because pretreatment tumor biopsies were not available, the study could not determine whether clonotypes were already present within the tumor at baseline.

V and J lose 3 bases and 4 bases, and a span of 10 bases separates them. CDR1 is given as MDHEN and CDR2 as SYDVKM, both from the germline V gene. The CDR3 runs 14 residues from the cysteine to the phenylalanine. The only DNA kept is the CDR3, 42 bases in frame from the first base. The immunoSEQ kit was used, according to the manufacturer's recommendations, to generate TCR beta libraries from genomic DNA. For library preparation, a first multiplex PCR was performed with proprietary primers, followed by a second PCR in which unique barcodes were added, and bead cleanups were performed after each round. Each sample batch included a kit-provided positive control reaction and a negative control reaction. The final libraries were assessed on an Agilent 4200 TapeStation D1000 ScreenTape, pooled by volume, and quantified by qPCR. Sequencing was performed on an Illumina NextSeq500 with a MidOutput 150-cycle cartridge, and 156 Read1 and 15 Index1 cycles were run with kit custom primers. The pooled library was loaded at approximately 1.1 pM with a roughly 22% PhiX control spike-in. The authors processed their data as follows. Vendor-processed data were analyzed in R, with a clonotype defined as all T cells sharing the same CDR3 nucleotide sequence. In the clone abundance analyses, frequencies in each sample were normalized to that sample's 10,000 most abundant clones. Public T cell clones, which averaged fewer than five per sample, were excluded before analysis. ImmunoMap was used for dominant motif analysis with the PAM10 matrix, a gap penalty of 30, and a homology threshold of 0.3, and any motif reaching a cumulative frequency of at least 0.01 was considered dominant. Tumor-enriched and baseline blood-enriched clonotypes were defined by at least a 32-fold difference in abundance between compartments. Tumor-blood repertoire similarity was measured with the Baroni-Urbani and Buser coefficient, and group comparisons used two-tailed Wilcoxon tests in R. TCRdb holds this immuneACCESS table with in-frame rearrangements only. Some clones are missing; in checked studies, unresolved V genes explain under half, and the rest has no known cause. V, J and clone size are those of that table, while D and trimming were read from the DNA. Within this sample are about 19,000 clones, with around 63% of them counted one time only. The ten biggest clones cover approximately 12% of the sample.

Read against the paper, the sample's time point label means: tumor resected at nephrectomy. This specimen's treatment or condition label, per the study, means: 15 Gy SBRT to primary tumor, nephrectomy 4 weeks later. The samples were drawn from a clinical trial, where primary renal cell carcinomas were treated with 15 Gy of stereotactic body radiation therapy and then removed by nephrectomy 4 weeks afterward. Renal cell carcinoma with clear cell pathology was present in all patients. Tumors were dissociated mechanically, digested with collagenase/hyaluronidase at 37 degrees C, processed in gentleMACS C tubes, and stored in liquid nitrogen. The QIAamp DNA Blood Mini Kit (Qiagen) was used to prepare genomic DNA for TCR sequencing. Only samples passing all quality control checks were included in the analyses. Notes on this clone: No cognate antigen has been identified for it. No much larger clone is present one base from it, and per-base qualities are unavailable.

The origin of this receptor is a woman between 65 and 79 years old with renal cell carcinoma. The chain was built from TRBV28 and TRBJ2-1; the D gene cannot be resolved reliably. The material sequenced was tumor tissue, taken from a patient whose treatment included radiotherapy and nephrectomy. CDR3 reads: CASSFIGLYNEQFF. The nucleotide sequence is TGTGCCAGCAGTTTTATTGGGCTTTACAATGAGCAGTTCTTC.